The 6 T cell receptor beta chains given below trace back to one sample, sequenced in a study of blood T cell repertoires in COVID-19. Here immunoSEQ multiplex PCR was the method, and the copy in TCRdb shows in-frame clones only, minus some. The sample lists under 200,000 clones, roughly 89% occurring once. Material: peripheral blood. These receptors came from a woman in her seventies with COVID-19, enrolled during active disease.

The rearrangement links TRBV10-1 to TRBJ1-2; weak D call: TRBD1 (6 bases). The CDR3 is 12 amino acids. Germline CDR1 reads WNHNN; CDR2 reads SYGVQD (reference sequence). V was clipped by 5 bases and J by 5 bases, with 9 bases between them. The CDR3 DNA reads as TGCGCCAGCAGTCAGGACAGATATGGCTACACCTTC. Protein: CASSQDRYGYTF.

The J gene is TRBJ1-5, the V gene TRBV4-1, with 11 nucleotides matching TRBD1. J was trimmed by 4 bases and V by 3 bases; bases with no gene match: 5. CDR3 length: 16 residues. The germline gives CDR1 MGHRA, CDR2 YSYEKL. CDR3 DNA sequence: TGCGCCAGCAGCCACCTCGGGACAGGGGGAAATCAGCCCCAGCATTTT. Its protein is CASSHLGTGGNQPQHF.

This clone is a singleton in its sample. This chain links TRBV10-1 with TRBJ2-3; 8 nucleotides agree with TRBD2. The CDR3 contains 17 residues. J was trimmed by 2 bases and V by 0 bases; bases with no gene match: 7. CDR1 is WNHNN and CDR2 is SYGVQD in the germline V gene (reference sequence). The CDR3 DNA follows: TGCGCCAGCAGTGAGTCGAGAGTAGCGGGGTTCACAGATACGCAGTATTTT. Its protein is CASSESRVAGFTDTQYF.

The rearrangement links TRBV15 to TRBJ1-5; 7 bases fit TRBD1. Germline V gene data show CDR1 as LNHNV and CDR2 as YYDKDF (reference sequence). This CDR3 has 15 residues. The ends lost 0 bases at V and 7 bases at J; junction bases unmatched: 6. CDR3 DNA sequence: TGTGCCACCAGCAGAGATAGTACAGGGGTCCAGCCCCAGCATTTT. Its translation: CATSRDSTGVQPQHF.

The chain uses TRBV7-9 and TRBJ2-2; D may be TRBD2 (6 bases). The germline V and J ends were trimmed by 2 bases and 9 bases, with 10 bases remaining between them. Per the germline V gene, CDR1 is SEHNR and CDR2 is FQNEAQ (reference sequence). The CDR3 runs to 13 residues. The CDR3 region has the DNA TGTGCCAGCAGCTTAACTAGCACAAGGGAGCTGTTTTTT. Protein product: CASSLTSTRELFF.

The genes are TRBV2 and TRBJ1-4; D is undetermined. V gave up 7 bases and J gave up 7 bases, with 13 bases separating them. The CDR3 is 13 residues long. Germline CDR1 reads SNHLY; CDR2 reads FYNNEI. CDR3 DNA: TGTGCCAGCAAGAGCTTCGGCGGTGAAAAACTGTTTTTT. Protein sequence: CASKSFGGEKLFF.